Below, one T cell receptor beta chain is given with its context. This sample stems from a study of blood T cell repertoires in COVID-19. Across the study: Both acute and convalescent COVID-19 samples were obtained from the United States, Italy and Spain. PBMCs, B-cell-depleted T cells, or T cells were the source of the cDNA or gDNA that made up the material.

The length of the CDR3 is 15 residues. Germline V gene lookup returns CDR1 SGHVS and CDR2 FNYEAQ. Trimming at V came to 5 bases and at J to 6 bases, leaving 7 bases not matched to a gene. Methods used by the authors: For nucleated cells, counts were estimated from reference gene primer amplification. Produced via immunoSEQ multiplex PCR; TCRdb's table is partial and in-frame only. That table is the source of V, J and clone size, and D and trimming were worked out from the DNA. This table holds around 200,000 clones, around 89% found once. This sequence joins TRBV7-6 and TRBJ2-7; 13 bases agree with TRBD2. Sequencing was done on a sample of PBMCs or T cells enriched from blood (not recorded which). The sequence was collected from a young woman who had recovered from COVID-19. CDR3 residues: CASSPLAGGEGEQYF. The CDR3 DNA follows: TGTGCCAGCAGCCCACTAGCGGGAGGGGAAGGCGAGCAGTACTTC.